What follows are 2 T cell receptor beta chains derived from one specimen sequenced in a study of early T cells in non-severe SARS-CoV-2 infection. One entry per CDR3 protein results from TCRdb running MiXCR on the 5' RACE reads. The data show about 77,000 distinct CDR3 sequences, about 16% seen once. What was sequenced was whole blood. Every receptor here comes from an adult who was a healthcare worker with PCR-confirmed SARS-CoV-2 infection or an uninfected control (not recorded which).

V is TRBV12-3 or TRBV12-4 and J is TRBJ2-7; D is unclear. The CDR3 sequence is 11 residues long. Trimming removed 4 bases from V and 2 bases from J, with 3 bases in between. This CDR3 reads CASSYTYEQYF. As DNA, the CDR3 is TGTGCCAGCAGTTACACCTACGAGCAGTACTTC.

This clonotype was observed a handful of times. The chain employs TRBV7-6 and TRBJ1-1; TRBD1 might be the D (6 bases). Trimming left V 4 bases short and J 4 bases short, with 10 bases between. The CDR3 is made up of 13 amino acids. Germline V CDR1 and CDR2: SGHVS, FNYEAQ. The DNA for the CDR3 is TGTGCCAGCAGCTCCGACAGGCGCACTGAAGCTTTCTTT. It translates to CASSSDRRTEAFF.